This TCR beta chain is from a study of cytomegalovirus exposure and HLA in healthy donors (dated by TCRdb to 2016 to 2017). For the study in its entirety: According to an earlier analysis of around 600 of the donors, about 179 million T cells yielded some 110 million unique TCR beta sequences and 276 Gb of sequence data. Donor age, sex, ethnicity and CMV serostatus were compiled alongside the repertoire data. On average, 235,054 unique TCR beta nucleotide sequences were sequenced per donor among about 400 genotyped donors of the cohort, with about 17% of those sequences being non-productive. Of the approximately 400 genotyped donors, 75% to 85% were placed in the genetic ancestry cluster associated with self-reported Caucasian donors. Both class I and class II loci were covered by HLA typing, at four-digit resolution. An early release that covered several hundred HLA-typed donors contained approximately 300 gigabases of sequencing data and 75 million to 100 million unique TCR sequences. About five DR-DQ haplotypes were treated as single units for association and clustering because of strong linkage in the cohort. The study aimed to test whether cataloging public T cell receptors could reveal signatures of past pathogen exposure. Typing coverage varied by locus: about 620-630 donors for A, B, C, DRB1 and DQB1; 522 for DQA1; about 570 for DPA1; roughly 470 for DPB1. To decide whether each TCR beta V gene segment behaved as functional or pseudogenic, an earlier analysis of some 580 of the donors relied on high-throughput TCR beta sequencing. Rather than using new phenotypic data, the later analysis identified candidate immune exposures from TCR beta sequences and from how often those sequences occurred across donors. A later analysis re-analyzed previously published TCR beta repertoires from 666 donors and added high-resolution HLA genotyping to study TCR occurrence patterns. High-throughput TCR immunosequencing, statistical association of individual TCRs with disease status, and machine learning were combined to predict cytomegalovirus infection status. A later genetic analysis took genome-wide SNP genotypes for about three fifths of the roughly 670 donors and used that subset as a discovery cohort. All discovery cohort repertoires had been generated on a single sequencing platform. The T cell repertoires of 700 or so subjects were profiled by immunosequencing and related to cytomegalovirus serostatus. A separate validation cohort of approximately 130 different subjects was used in addition to the approximately 700-subject first cohort. The full study reports these points: Most TCR sequences were seen in very few donors, while some public TCRs were found in many individuals. The sequencing pipeline was judged likely to have produced a cluster of highly shared sequence variants as a technical artifact. Roughly uniform sequencing depth across donors was assumed in presence/absence analyses, although this assumption may not hold. A later analysis found that HLA-associated TCR beta chains were more clonally expanded and had lower generation probabilities than equally common non-associated chains. Cytomegalovirus status was reported to be diagnosed by the classifier with high specificity and sensitivity in both the original and validation cohorts. The cohort was sequenced for TCR beta chains only, and without alpha or paired-chain data the features that could be detected were limited. According to a later genetic analysis, donors in an Asian-associated ancestry cluster had fewer N-insertions in productive TCRs than the approximately 610-donor mean. It was suggested by the authors that the approach could potentially be generalized to other disease states and immunological phenotypes. A later analysis found that TCR association rates varied across HLA loci, with DRB1 alleles showing the most associated TCRs and HLA-C alleles the fewest. Three of the identified cytomegalovirus-associated TCR beta chains were confirmed in vitro to be specific for cytomegalovirus antigens. Strong co-occurrence of HLA alleles, especially DR and DQ, made assigning TCR associations to individual alleles difficult. The only immune exposure information available for the cohort was CMV serostatus. The study listed 150 to 200 TCR beta chains as associated with cytomegalovirus. An association between a missense DCLRE1C variant and V-gene and J-gene trimming of TCR beta chains was found in a later genetic analysis and replicated in an independent cohort. Most CMV-associated TCR beta chains appeared to be HLA-restricted in a later analysis, and the HLA associations seemed to be driven largely by CMV exposure. Broadly in line with IMGT annotations, most TCR beta V segments showed up in productive rearrangements about 90% or about 30% of the time in an earlier analysis of about 500 of the donors. A further reported finding was that TCR beta sequences accurately predicted the HLA-A and HLA-B alleles for most subjects in the first cohort. At a false discovery rate of 0.05, a later analysis linked 16,000 or so TCR beta sequences to specific HLA alleles. A later analysis reported that several top co-occurrence clusters appeared linked to parvovirus B19, influenza, CMV and Epstein-Barr virus. Linkage disequilibrium might explain the correlated functional status among segregating V segments, but an unknown experimental factor could not be ruled out. Because the 87-base-pair reads could not distinguish some IMGT-functional V segments, including TRBV6-2 and TRBV6-3, those segments were excluded. HLA typing was unavailable for some donors at each locus, so association tests used only the typed subset. Because counts were too low, around 18 rarely observed V segments, including chromosome 9 orphons, were left out of the earlier analysis of about 620 of the donors.

V and J are truncated by 7 bases and 8 bases respectively, leaving an intervening sequence of 18 bases. According to the germline V gene, CDR1 reads SNHLY and CDR2 reads FYNNEI. The CDR3 has 14 amino acids, counting the end cysteine and phenylalanine. The read is trimmed to its CDR3 DNA, 42 bases read in frame from base 1. The library was made by the immunoSEQ multiplex PCR assay. A mixture of 60 forward primers for TCR Vbeta segments and 13 reverse primers for TCR Jbeta segments was used in the multiplex PCR. The CDR3 region of rearranged TCR beta genes was amplified from genomic DNA by a multiplex PCR assay. The amplified TCR beta libraries were sequenced on the Illumina HiSeq System as 87-base-pair reads. Per the original workflow: In a later analysis, about 80 million unique TCR beta chains were counted across the roughly 700 repertoires, and around 10 million of these chains were shared by at least two donors. Raw reads were error-corrected and collapsed into unique sequences by a nearest-neighbor algorithm in which closely related sequences were merged to remove PCR and sequencing errors. Alignment of CDR3 sequences to IMGT reference sequences was used to assign V, D and J gene segments. Each retained sequence needed at least a six-nucleotide match to both a V gene segment and a J gene segment. A rearrangement counted as productive if the CDR3 had no stop codons and remained in frame with V and J, and every other rearrangement counted as non-productive. Following IMGT convention, CDR3 was defined as the stretch from the second conserved V-encoded cysteine to the conserved J-encoded phenylalanine. In an earlier analysis of roughly 610 of the donors, sequences lacking an unambiguous match to a single V gene segment were excluded. In an earlier analysis of approximately 590 of the donors, a V segment was called functional when productive rearrangements were above 56.7%, and segregating when the standard deviation between donors exceeded 5%. To diagnose cytomegalovirus status from the catalog of TCR beta chain sequences, a statistical classification framework was built. In a later analysis, V and J genes were assigned by comparing TCR nucleotide sequences against IMGT/GENE-DB human TR gene sequences. The TCRdist pipeline was used in a later analysis to assign CDR3 sequences and most-parsimonious VDJ recombination scenarios. In a later analysis, each TCR beta chain was defined by its CDR3 amino acid sequence together with its V-gene family, and reads without a unique V-gene family were excluded. To address suspected cross-contamination and a sequencing artifact, a later analysis removed 592 highly shared, low-generation-probability nucleotide sequences. In a later analysis, a clonal expansion index was calculated for each public chain from normalized within-repertoire ranks of inferred template counts. Generation probabilities in a later analysis came from a VDJ recombination model fitted to out-of-frame rearrangements, and those results were checked against IGoR. Hypergeometric tests were used in a later analysis to score TCR-TCR, TCR-HLA and TCR-CMV co-occurrence, with a repertoire-size bias correction applied to the TCR pairs. A later analysis estimated false discovery rates by permuting HLA or CMV assignments 20 times. A later analysis grouped co-occurring TCRs with DBSCAN, adding TCRdist sequence similarity when clustering within HLA-allele-positive subsets. Co-occurrence clustering excluded repertoires with fewer than 30,000 or more than 120,000 public chains, plus five with anomalous nucleotide sharing. The table was pulled from immuneACCESS by TCRdb, which kept in-frame rearrangements only. Such tables lose some clones; where checked, under half of the loss comes from unresolved V genes, and the rest has no known cause. V and J calls and clone size follow that table, whereas D and trimming were derived from the DNA. The sample table records 150,000 to 200,000 clones; about four fifths of these occur just once. The ten largest clonotypes hold roughly 1.5% of the sample.

About this clone: The antigen it recognizes is unknown. No much larger clone exists at a distance of one base, and base qualities are not known.

In total, just over 650 healthy bone marrow donors made up the cohort. At the time of sampling, every cohort member was nominally healthy, though immune exposures that went unrecorded were likely present. The donor tested CMV seronegative and was one of the 352 seronegative cohort members. A peripheral blood sample was collected from each donor, and TCR beta sequencing was performed on peripheral blood mononuclear cells. Genomic DNA extraction from the blood cell samples was performed with the Qiagen DNeasy Blood Extraction Kit. This clonotype was sampled from a woman in her forties or fifties in good health and CMV-seronegative. Sequenced material: PBMCs. The receptor chain draws on TRBV2 and TRBJ2-4; a tentative D call is TRBD2 (5 bases match). The nucleotide sequence reads as follows: TGTGCCAGCATATTCTCGGAGGCCTTGGACATTCAGTACTTC. Translated, it reads CASIFSEALDIQYF.